This T cell receptor (beta chain) was identified during a study of T cells after posttransplantation cyclophosphamide. Germline CDR1 MGHRA, CDR2 YSYEKL. V lost 8 bases, J lost 5 bases, and 9 bases lay in between. This CDR3 is 12 amino acids long. Regarding the study as a whole: After PTCy, TRB diversity resembled that of CNI/methotrexate controls. Skin or GI-infiltrating T cells shared few TRB sequences with blood.

Cells defined as naive were viable CD3+CD4+ or CD3+CD8+ and CCR7+CD45RA+CD45RO-CD95-CD27+CD28+. Assay used: immunoSEQ multiplex PCR; TCRdb lists only in-frame clones, some missing. The sample holds over 20,000 clones; about 98% are singletons and the top ten take about 0.13%. As to this clone: What it recognizes is unknown.

The specimen sequenced was naive CD8+ T cells sorted from PBMCs. The chain has TRBV4-1 and TRBJ2-2; the D gene is possibly TRBD1 (5 bases). This sequence was found in a man aged 35 to 55 in good health, CMV-negative, and a related stem cell transplant donor. CDR3 coding DNA: TGCGCCAGCTCCTACAGGACCGGGGAGCTGTTTTTT. It yields the protein CASSYRTGELFF.